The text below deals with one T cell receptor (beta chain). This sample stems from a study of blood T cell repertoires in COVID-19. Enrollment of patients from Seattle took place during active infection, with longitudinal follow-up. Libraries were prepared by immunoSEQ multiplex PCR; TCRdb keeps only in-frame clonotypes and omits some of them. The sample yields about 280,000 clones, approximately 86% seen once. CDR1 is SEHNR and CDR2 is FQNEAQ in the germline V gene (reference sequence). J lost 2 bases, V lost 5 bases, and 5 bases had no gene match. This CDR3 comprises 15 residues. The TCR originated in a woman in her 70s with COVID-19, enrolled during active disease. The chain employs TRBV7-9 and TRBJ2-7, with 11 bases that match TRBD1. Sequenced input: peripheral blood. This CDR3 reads CASSLGTGGTYEQYF. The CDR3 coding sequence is TGTGCCAGCAGCCTGGGGACAGGGGGGACCTACGAGCAGTACTTC.